This section outlines one T cell receptor beta chain sequence together with its context. The data originate from a study of radiotherapy plus CTLA-4 blockade in lung cancer. As for the study in general: Patients showed objective responses in under 20% of cases, and disease control was achieved by 31%.

TCRdb keeps only in-frame clones here, not all; method: immunoSEQ multiplex PCR. The sample holds around 77,000 clones, roughly 74% seen once. This CDR3 is 15 amino acids long. After removal of 2 bases from V and 2 bases from J, the junction contained 5 bases not matched to a gene. Germline V gives CDR1 SEHNR, CDR2 FQNEAQ (reference sequence). This specimen consisted of peripheral blood, obtained from a patient treated with radiotherapy plus ipilimumab. The rearrangement joins TRBV7-9 to TRBJ2-5; 7 bases line up with TRBD1. The TCR comes from a human donor with non-small cell lung cancer whose response to radiotherapy plus ipilimumab could not be evaluated. The CDR3, as DNA: TGTGCCAGCAGCTTAAAGGGACAGAGGCAAGAGACCCAGTACTTC. It specifies CASSLKGQRQETQYF.